This T cell receptor beta chain was sequenced in a study of blood T cell repertoires in COVID-19. From germline, CDR1 is LNHDA and CDR2 SQIVND (reference sequence). The CDR3 is 13 residues long. Trimming took off 4 bases at V and 2 bases at J, with 8 bases between the two ends. Libraries were prepared by immunoSEQ multiplex PCR; TCRdb keeps only in-frame clonotypes and omits some of them. In the table there are almost 200,000 clones, approximately 87% of which are singletons. The specimen was peripheral blood. The chain has TRBV19 and TRBJ2-5; no clear D gene. This TCR was sampled from a woman in her 70s with acute or convalescent COVID-19. CDR3 region: CASSTSVQETQYF. The CDR3 DNA follows: TGTGCCAGTAGTACCAGCGTACAAGAGACCCAGTACTTC. Looking up the rest from reference TRBV19 and TRBJ2-5 gives the full variable domain: DGGITQSPKYLFRKEGQNVTLSCEQNLNHDAMYWYRQDPGQGLRLIYYSQIVNDFQKGDIAEGYSVSREKKESFPLTVTSAQKNPTAFYLCASSTSVQETQYFGPGTRLLVL.